The text below deals with one TCR beta chain. Its matching antigen is unknown. Possible read error: a much larger clone is one base away. This specimen belongs to a study of molecular identifiers for immune sequencing clone quantification. General study findings and limits: Effector cells had over 97% of their molecules in clones above 20 RNA copies, while naive cells had under 1%.

Trimming shortened V by 7 bases and J by 3 bases, and 15 bases separated the two germline ends. This CDR3 contains 14 residues. Bulk TCR libraries used previously described methods and listed TCR primers. Each CDR3 protein is one row after TCRdb ran MiXCR on the PCR reads. The table shows under 350,000 distinct CDR3 sequences, with roughly 23% occurring only once. The CD8+CD4-CCR7+CD45RA+ phenotype defined the sorted naive CD8 T cells. Specimen: naive CD8+ T cells from blood, with Jurkat cell RNA spiked in. Subset in this sample: FACS-sorted CD8+CD4-CCR7+CD45RA+ naive T cells. This clonotype originated in a human donor in good health. Some libraries in this study had Jurkat cell RNA spiked in. This chain joins TRBV12-3 or TRBV12-4 and TRBJ1-1; no clear D. For the CDR3, the DNA is TGTGCCAGCACCCGGTGGGGTACGGACACTGAAGCTTTCTTT. It codes for CASTRWGTDTEAFF.